The rows below give T cell receptor beta chains drawn from one sample of a study of cytomegalovirus exposure and HLA in healthy donors. Data came from immunoSEQ multiplex PCR; TCRdb stores just in-frame clones and leaves some out. This table holds around 130,000 clones, 73% found once. The sample taken for sequencing was PBMCs. The receptors here all came from a woman in her forties in good health and CMV-seropositive. Each CDR3 is given without its conserved first and last residue.

j_call v_call cdr3_aa
TRBJ2-7 TRBV18 ASFPDKSSYEQY
TRBJ2-7 TRBV4-2 ASSQEAGEEGEQY
TRBJ2-3 TRBV19 ASSMGLAALSTDTQY
TRBJ2-1 TRBV11-3 ASSSRQDDHNEQF
TRBJ2-3 TRBV19 ASSIQDRGTQY
TRBJ1-6 TRBV4-1 ASSLRDRDNSPLH
TRBJ2-7 TRBV11-1 ASSLKLAGLYEQY
TRBJ2-1 TRBV28 ASTAGLAGGNEQF
TRBJ2-1 TRBV29-1 SVVVGLAGEGEQF
TRBJ1-2 TRBV5-4 ASSPPGRETNYGYT
TRBJ2-3 TRBV5-4 ASSMGGDRVVTDTQY
TRBJ2-5 TRBV7-2 ASSLRQETQY
TRBJ2-5 TRBV9 ASSTPKGGREGETQY
TRBJ2-5 TRBV6-5 ASSYSPGKETQY
TRBJ1-6 TRBV2 ASRVDRGLYNSPLH
NA TRBV28 ASSFPGLASEQY
TRBJ1-1 TRBV28 ASRGQGAIEAF
TRBJ1-1 TRBV5-4 ASRGDKHTEAF
TRBJ2-7 TRBV11-3 ASSSGILYEQY
TRBJ2-7 TRBV7-2 ASSLAPSGNDYEQY
TRBJ1-1 TRBV28 AAGHALGHEAF
TRBJ2-7 TRBV7-2 ASSLDRAFGQAYEQY
TRBJ2-1 TRBV19 ASSMVPREQF
TRBJ2-2 TRBV7-2 ASRSGQGPLNTGELF
TRBJ1-2 TRBV30 AWTLHRLTGAHYYGYT
TRBJ1-2 TRBV7-6 ASSLVQGASGGYT
TRBJ1-6 TRBV4-1 ASSQVTGLVSPLH
TRBJ2-1 TRBV7-9 ASTRVGNEQF
TRBJ2-1 TRBV7-3 ASSLLPGYNEQF
TRBJ2-3 TRBV4-3 ASSLLGGSERVTDTQY
TRBJ2-5 TRBV20-1 SAGQTETQY
TRBJ2-6 TRBV7-3 ASSPTPGTGGVGANVLT
TRBJ1-1 TRBV5-4 ASSLASGVLNTEAF
TRBJ2-1 TRBV11-1 ASSLDHGGEDEQF
TRBJ2-1 TRBV7-3 ASTLLASSYNEQF
TRBJ1-2 TRBV30 AWTRDTNYGYT
TRBJ1-1 TRBV2 ASRRTGVFEAF
TRBJ2-5 TRBV9 ASSVAHSQETQY
TRBJ2-5 TRBV7-2 ASSLRGGGIQETQY
TRBJ2-3 TRBV19 ASSSGTSGSTDTQY
TRBJ1-2 TRBV6-5 ASSRGGSGLGYT